This T cell receptor beta chain was profiled in a study of T cells in Graves' hyperthyroidism and ophthalmopathy. Regarding the study as a whole: Most thyroid clonotypes expanded above 0.001 were also detected in blood.

In this sample, this clonotype turned up once. Its antigen is not known. Trimming shortened V by 4 bases and J by 8 bases, and 9 bases separated the two germline ends. Germline loops: CDR1 SGDLS, CDR2 YYNGEE. The CDR3 runs 12 residues. There were TCR beta CDR3 regions amplified from RNA transcripts. The TCR CDR3 first-round RT-PCR relied on the HTBI primer set. TCRdb independently ran MiXCR on the multiplex PCR reads; one entry per CDR3 protein. The table shows over 400,000 distinct CDR3 sequences, with under 15% occurring only once. This TCR derives from a young man with Graves' ophthalmopathy. The rearrangement joins TRBV9 to TRBJ2-2; D call uncertain. Sequencing was done on a sample of blood. The CDR3 loop reads CASSLVRGELFF. The CDR3 DNA reads as TGTGCCAGCAGCCTTGTACGAGGGGAGCTGTTTTTT.